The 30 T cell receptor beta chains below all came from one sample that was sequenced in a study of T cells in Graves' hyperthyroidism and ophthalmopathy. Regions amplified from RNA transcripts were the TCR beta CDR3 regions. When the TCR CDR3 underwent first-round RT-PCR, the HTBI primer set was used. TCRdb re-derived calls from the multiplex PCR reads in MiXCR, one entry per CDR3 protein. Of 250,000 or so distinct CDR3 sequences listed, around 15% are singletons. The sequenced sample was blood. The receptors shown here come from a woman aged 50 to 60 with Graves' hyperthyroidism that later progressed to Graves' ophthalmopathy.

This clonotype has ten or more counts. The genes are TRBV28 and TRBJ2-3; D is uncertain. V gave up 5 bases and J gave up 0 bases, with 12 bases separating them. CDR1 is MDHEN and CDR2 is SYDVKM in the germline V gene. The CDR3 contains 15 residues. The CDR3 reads CASSPFRISTDTQYF. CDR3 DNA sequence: TGTGCCAGCAGTCCTTTCAGGATTAGCACAGATACGCAGTATTTT.

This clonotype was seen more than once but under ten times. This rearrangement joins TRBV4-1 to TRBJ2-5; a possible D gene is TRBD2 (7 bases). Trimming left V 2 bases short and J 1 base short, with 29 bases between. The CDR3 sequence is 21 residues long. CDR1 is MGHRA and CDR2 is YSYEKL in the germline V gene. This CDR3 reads CASSQPPAGAWKRGPQETQYF. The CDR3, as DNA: TGCGCCAGCAGCCAACCTCCGGCGGGGGCCTGGAAGCGGGGACCCCAAGAGACCCAGTACTTC.

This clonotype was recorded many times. This chain's CDR3 is CASSYLNTEAFF. The DNA of the CDR3 is TGTGCCAGCAGTTACCTGAACACTGAAGCTTTCTTT. The chain recombines TRBV6-6 with TRBJ1-1; D not certain. Germline lookup yields CDR1 MNHNY and CDR2 SVGAGI (reference sequence). V was clipped by 2 bases and J by 0 bases, with 1 base between them. CDR3 length: 12 residues.

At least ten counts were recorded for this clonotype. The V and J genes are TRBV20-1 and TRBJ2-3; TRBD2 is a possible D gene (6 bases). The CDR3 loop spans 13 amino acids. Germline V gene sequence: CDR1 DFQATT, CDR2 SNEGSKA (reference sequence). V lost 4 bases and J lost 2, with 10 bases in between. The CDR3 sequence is CSATGEHTDTQYF. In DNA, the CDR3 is TGCAGTGCTACGGGGGAACACACAGATACGCAGTATTTT.

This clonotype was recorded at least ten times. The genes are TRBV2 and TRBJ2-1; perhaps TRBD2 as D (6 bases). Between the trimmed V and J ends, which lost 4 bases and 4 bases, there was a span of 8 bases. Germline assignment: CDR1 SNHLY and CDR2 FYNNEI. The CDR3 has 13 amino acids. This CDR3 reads CASSAGSYNEQFF. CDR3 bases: TGTGCCAGCAGTGCCGGGAGTTACAATGAGCAGTTCTTC.

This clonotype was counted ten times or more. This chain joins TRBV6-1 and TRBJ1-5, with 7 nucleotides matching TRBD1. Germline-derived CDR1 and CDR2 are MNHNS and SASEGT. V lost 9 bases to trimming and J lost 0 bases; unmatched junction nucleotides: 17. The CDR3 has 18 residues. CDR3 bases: TGTGCCAGTTGGCCCTCCAGGGGGGTGAGGGATAGCAATCAGCCCCAGCATTTT. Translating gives CASWPSRGVRDSNQPQHF.

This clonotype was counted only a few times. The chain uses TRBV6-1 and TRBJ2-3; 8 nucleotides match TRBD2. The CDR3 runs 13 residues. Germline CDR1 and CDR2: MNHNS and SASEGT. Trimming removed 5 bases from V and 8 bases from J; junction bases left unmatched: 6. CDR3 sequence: CASSPGLEGTQYF. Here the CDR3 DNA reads TGTGCCAGCAGTCCGGGACTAGAGGGTACGCAGTATTTT.

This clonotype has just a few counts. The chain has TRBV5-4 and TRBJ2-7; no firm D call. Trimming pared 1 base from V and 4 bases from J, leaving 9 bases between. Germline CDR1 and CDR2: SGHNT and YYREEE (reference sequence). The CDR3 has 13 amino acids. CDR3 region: CASSLITHYEQYF. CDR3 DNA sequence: TGTGCCAGCAGCTTGATCACACATTACGAGCAGTACTTC.

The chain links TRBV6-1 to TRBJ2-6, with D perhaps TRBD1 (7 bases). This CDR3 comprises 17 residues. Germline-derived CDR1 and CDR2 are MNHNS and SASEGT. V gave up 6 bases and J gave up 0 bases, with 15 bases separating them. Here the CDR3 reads CASRDRDSFSGANVLTF. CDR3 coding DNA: TGTGCCAGCAGAGACAGGGACTCCTTCTCTGGGGCCAACGTCCTGACTTTC.

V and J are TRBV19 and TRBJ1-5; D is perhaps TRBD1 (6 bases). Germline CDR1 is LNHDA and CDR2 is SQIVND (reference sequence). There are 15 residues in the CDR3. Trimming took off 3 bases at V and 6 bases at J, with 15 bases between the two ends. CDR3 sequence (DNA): TGTGCCAGTAGTATCCGGGCAGGGGAGGTTCAGCCCCAGCATTTT. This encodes CASSIRAGEVQPQHF.

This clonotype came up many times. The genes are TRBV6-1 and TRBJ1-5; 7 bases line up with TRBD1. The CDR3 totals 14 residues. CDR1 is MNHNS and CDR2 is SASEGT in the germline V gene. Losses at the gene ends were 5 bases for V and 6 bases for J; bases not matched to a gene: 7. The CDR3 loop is CASSLQGRSQPQHF. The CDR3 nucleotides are TGTGCCAGCAGTTTACAGGGGAGGAGTCAGCCCCAGCATTTT.

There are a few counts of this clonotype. The CDR3 bases are TGTGCCAGCAGCTTAGTAGAAACAGGGGGCATTTCTGGAAACACCATATATTTT. Amino acid sequence: CASSLVETGGISGNTIYF. The chain uses TRBV7-8 and TRBJ1-3; 9 bases match TRBD1. J lost 1 base, V lost 1 base, and 8 bases had no gene match. The CDR3 is made up of 18 amino acids. Per the germline V gene, CDR1 is SGHVS and CDR2 is FQNEAQ. The full variable domain, with the rest looked up from reference TRBV7-8 and TRBJ1-3, is GAGVSQSPRYKVAKRGQDVALRCDPISGHVSLFWYQQALGQGPEFLTYFQNEAQLDKSGLPSDRFFAERPEGSVSTLKIQRTQQEDSAVYLCASSLVETGGISGNTIYFGEGSWLTVV.

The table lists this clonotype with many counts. CDR3 bases: TGTGCCAGCAGTGAAACCAGGAGGTCTGAAGCTTTCTTT. It encodes CASSETRRSEAFF. The chain carries TRBV2 and TRBJ1-1; D gene uncertain. V lost 2 bases and J 6 bases, leaving 10 bases between the germline ends. The CDR3 consists of 13 residues. Germline CDR1 SNHLY, CDR2 FYNNEI.

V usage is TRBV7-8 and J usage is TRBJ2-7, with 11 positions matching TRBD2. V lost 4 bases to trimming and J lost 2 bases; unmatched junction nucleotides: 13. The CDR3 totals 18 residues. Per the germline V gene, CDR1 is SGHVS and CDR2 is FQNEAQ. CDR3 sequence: CASSSFSGTSGPAYEQYF. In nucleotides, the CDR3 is TGTGCCAGCAGCTCATTTTCCGGGACTAGCGGTCCTGCCTACGAGCAGTACTTC.

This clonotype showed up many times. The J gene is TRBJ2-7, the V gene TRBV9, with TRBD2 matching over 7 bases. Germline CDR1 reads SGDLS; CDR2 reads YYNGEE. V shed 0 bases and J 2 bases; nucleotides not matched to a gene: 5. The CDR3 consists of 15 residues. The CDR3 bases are TGTGCCAGCAGCGTAGGTCTAGCGGCCCCCTACGAGCAGTACTTC. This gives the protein CASSVGLAAPYEQYF.

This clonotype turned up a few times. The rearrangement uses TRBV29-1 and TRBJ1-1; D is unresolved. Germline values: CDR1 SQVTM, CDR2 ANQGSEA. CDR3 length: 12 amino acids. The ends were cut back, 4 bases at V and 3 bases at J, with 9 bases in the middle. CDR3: CSVGQLYTEAFF. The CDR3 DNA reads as TGCAGCGTTGGGCAGCTATACACTGAAGCTTTCTTT.

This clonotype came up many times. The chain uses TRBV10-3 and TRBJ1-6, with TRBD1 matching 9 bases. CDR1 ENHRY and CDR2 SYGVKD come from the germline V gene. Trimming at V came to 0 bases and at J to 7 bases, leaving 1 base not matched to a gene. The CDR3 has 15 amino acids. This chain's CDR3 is CAISESGTGNSPLHF. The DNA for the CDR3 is TGTGCCATCAGTGAGTCCGGGACAGGGAATTCACCCCTCCACTTT.

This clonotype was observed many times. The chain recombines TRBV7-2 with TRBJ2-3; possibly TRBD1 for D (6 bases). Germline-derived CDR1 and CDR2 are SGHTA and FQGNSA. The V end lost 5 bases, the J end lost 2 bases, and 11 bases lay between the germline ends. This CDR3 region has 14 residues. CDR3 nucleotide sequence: TGTGCCAGCAGCCCGGACAGATACACAGATACGCAGTATTTT. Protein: CASSPDRYTDTQYF. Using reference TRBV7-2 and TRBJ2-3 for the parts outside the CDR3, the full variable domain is GAGVSQSPSNKVTEKGKDVELRCDPISGHTALYWYRQSLGQGLEFLIYFQGNSAPDKSGLPSDRFSAERTGGSVSTLTIQRTQQEDSAVYLCASSPDRYTDTQYFGPGTRLTVL.

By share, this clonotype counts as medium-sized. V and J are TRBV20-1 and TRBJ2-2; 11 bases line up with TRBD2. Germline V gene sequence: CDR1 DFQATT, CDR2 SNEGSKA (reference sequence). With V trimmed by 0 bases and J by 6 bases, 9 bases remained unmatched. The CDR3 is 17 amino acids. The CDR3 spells CSARDDSGRALAGELFF. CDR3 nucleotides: TGCAGTGCTAGAGATGATAGCGGGAGGGCCCTCGCCGGGGAGCTGTTTTTT.

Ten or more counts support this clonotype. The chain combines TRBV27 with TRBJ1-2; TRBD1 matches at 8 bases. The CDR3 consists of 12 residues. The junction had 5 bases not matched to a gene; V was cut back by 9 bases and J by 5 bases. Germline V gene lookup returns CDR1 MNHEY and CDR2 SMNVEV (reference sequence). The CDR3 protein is CASRTGLYGYTF. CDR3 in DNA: TGTGCCAGTCGGACAGGGTTGTATGGCTACACCTTC.

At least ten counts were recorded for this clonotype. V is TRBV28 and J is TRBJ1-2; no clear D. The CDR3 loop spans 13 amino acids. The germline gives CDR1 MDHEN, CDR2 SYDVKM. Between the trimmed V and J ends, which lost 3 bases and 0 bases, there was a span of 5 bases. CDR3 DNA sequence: TGTGCCAGCAGTTTCGGCACTAACTATGGCTACACCTTC. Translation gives CASSFGTNYGYTF.

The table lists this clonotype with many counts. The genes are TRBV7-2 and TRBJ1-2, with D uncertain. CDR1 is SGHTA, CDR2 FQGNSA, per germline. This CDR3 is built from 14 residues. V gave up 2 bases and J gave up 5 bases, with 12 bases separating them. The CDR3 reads CASSLSRDLYGYTF. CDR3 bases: TGTGCCAGCAGCTTATCAAGAGACCTTTATGGCTACACCTTC.

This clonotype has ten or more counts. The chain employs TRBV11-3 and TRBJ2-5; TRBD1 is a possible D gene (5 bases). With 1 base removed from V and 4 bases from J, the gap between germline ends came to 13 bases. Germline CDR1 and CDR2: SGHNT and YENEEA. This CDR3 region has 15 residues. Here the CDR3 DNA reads TGTGCCAGCAGCTTAGGATCACAGGTCGGAGAGACCCAGTACTTC. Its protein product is CASSLGSQVGETQYF. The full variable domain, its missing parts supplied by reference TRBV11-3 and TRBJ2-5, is EAGVVQSPRYKIIEKKQPVAFWCNPISGHNTLYWYLQNLGQGPELLIRYENEEAVDDSQLPKDRFSAERLKGVDSTLKIQPAELGDSAVYLCASSLGSQVGETQYFGPGTRLLVL.

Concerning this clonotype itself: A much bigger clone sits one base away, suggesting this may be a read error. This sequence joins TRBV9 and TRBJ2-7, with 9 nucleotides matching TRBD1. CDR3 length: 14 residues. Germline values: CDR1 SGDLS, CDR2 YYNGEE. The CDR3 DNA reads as TGTGCCGGCAGCGTAGAGGTGGACAGGGGCGAGCAGTACTTC. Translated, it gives CAGSVEVDRGEQYF.

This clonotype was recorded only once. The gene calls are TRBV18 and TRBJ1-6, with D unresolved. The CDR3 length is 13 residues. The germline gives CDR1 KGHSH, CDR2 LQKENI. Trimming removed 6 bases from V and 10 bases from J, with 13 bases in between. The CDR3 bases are TGTGCCAGCTCGCCTCCCGGCAGGTCACCCCTCCACTTT. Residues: CASSPPGRSPLHF. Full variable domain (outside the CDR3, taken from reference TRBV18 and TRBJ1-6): NAGVMQNPRHLVRRRGQEARLRCSPMKGHSHVYWYRQLPEEGLKFMVYLQKENIIDESGMPKERFSAEFPKEGPSILRIQQVVRGDSAAYFCASSPPGRSPLHFGNGTRLTVT.

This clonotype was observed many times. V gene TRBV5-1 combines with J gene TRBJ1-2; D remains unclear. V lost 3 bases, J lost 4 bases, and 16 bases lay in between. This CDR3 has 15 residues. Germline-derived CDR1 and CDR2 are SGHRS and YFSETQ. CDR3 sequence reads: CASSSREARFYGYTF. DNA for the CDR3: TGCGCCAGCAGCTCCCGAGAAGCTAGATTCTATGGCTACACCTTC.

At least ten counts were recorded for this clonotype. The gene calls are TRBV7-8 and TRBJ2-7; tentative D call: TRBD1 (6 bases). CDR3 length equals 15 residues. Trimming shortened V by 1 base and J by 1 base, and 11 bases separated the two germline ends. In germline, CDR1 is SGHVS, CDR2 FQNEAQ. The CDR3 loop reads CASSLDRVVSYEQYF. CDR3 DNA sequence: TGTGCCAGCAGCTTAGACAGGGTGGTTTCCTACGAGCAGTACTTC.

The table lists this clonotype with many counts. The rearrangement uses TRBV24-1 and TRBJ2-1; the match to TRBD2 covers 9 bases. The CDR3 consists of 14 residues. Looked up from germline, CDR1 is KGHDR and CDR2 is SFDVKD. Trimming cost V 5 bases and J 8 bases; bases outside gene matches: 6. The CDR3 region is CATSVSGRGDEQFF. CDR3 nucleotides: TGTGCCACCAGTGTTAGCGGGAGAGGGGATGAGCAGTTCTTC.

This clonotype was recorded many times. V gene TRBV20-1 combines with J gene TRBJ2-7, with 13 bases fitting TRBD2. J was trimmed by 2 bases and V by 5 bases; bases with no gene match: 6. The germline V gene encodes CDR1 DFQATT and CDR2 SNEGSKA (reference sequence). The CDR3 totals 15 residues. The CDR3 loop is CSAEGLAGAPYEQYF. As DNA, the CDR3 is TGCAGTGCTGAAGGACTAGCGGGAGCCCCCTACGAGCAGTACTTC.

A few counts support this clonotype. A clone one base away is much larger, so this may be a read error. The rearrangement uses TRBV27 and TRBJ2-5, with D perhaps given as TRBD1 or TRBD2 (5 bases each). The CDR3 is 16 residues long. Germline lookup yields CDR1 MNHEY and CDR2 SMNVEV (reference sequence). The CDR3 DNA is TGTGCCAGCAGCACCGGGACCAACCGTTTGGGGGAGACCCGGTACTTC. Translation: CASSTGTNRLGETRYF.